This T cell receptor beta chain was captured in a study of blood T cell repertoires in COVID-19. The V segment lost 1 base and the J segment 11 bases; nucleotides outside the gene matches: 11. The CDR3 is 15 residues long. Germline CDR1 SEHNR, CDR2 FQNEAQ (reference sequence). Method: immunoSEQ multiplex PCR; TCRdb's copy keeps in-frame clones and lacks some. This sample has roughly 120,000 clones, with around four fifths found just once. The rearrangement joins TRBV7-9 to TRBJ2-7, with 10 bases fitting TRBD1. The sequence came from a man aged 80 or over with COVID-19, enrolled during active disease. The sequencing input was peripheral blood. The CDR3 sequence: CASSLGDDRGRVEYF. The CDR3 region has the DNA TGTGCCAGCAGCTTAGGGGACGACAGGGGGCGGGTGGAGTACTTC.